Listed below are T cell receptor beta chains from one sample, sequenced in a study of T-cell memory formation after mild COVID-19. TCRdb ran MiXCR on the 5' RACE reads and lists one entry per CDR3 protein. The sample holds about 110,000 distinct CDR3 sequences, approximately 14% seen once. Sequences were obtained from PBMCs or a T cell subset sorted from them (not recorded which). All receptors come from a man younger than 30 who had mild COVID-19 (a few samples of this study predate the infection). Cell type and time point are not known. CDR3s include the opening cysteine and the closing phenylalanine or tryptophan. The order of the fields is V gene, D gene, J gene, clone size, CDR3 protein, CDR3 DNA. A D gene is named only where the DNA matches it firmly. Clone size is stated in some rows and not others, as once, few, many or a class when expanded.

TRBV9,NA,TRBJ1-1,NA,CASSGLIRGTEAFF,TGTGCCAGCAGCGGACTGATTCGGGGCACTGAAGCTTTCTTT
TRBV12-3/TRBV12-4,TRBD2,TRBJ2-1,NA,CASSPRLAGEHNEQFF,TGTGCCAGCAGTCCGCGACTAGCGGGGGAACACAATGAGCAGTTCTTC
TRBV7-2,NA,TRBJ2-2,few,CASTGLTGELFF,TGTGCCAGCACCGGACTAACCGGGGAGCTGTTTTTT
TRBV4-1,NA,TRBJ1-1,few,CASSQKDSLNTEAFF,TGCGCCAGCAGCCAAAAGGACAGCCTGAACACTGAAGCTTTCTTT
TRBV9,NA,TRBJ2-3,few,CASSVVGTDTQYF,TGTGCCAGCAGCGTAGTGGGCACAGATACGCAGTATTTT
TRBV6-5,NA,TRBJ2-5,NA,CASSNPGRPGETQYF,TGTGCCAGCAGCAACCCCGGACGCCCGGGGGAGACCCAGTACTTC
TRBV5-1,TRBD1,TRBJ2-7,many,CASGRTGGSRPFEQYF,TGCGCCAGCGGCCGGACAGGGGGCTCACGCCCATTCGAGCAGTACTTC
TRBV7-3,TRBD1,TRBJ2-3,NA,CASSLTPATGETDTQYF,TGTGCCAGCAGCTTAACCCCGGCCACAGGGGAGACAGATACGCAGTATTTT
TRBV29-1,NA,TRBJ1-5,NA,CSVDVGEGNQPQHF,TGCAGCGTTGACGTGGGTGAAGGCAATCAGCCCCAGCATTTT
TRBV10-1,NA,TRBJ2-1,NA,CASSHISNEQFF,TGCGCCAGCAGTCACATCTCCAATGAGCAGTTCTTC
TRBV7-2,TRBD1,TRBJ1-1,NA,CASSLGAGGGTEAFF,TGTGCCAGCAGCTTAGGCGCAGGGGGCGGAACTGAAGCTTTCTTT
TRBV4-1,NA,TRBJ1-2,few,CASRTYGDNTNYGYTF,TGCGCCAGCAGAACCTATGGGGACAACACAAACTATGGCTACACCTTC
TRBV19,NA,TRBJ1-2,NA,CASSISHLRQDYGYTF,TGTGCCAGTAGTATAAGTCACCTCCGACAGGACTATGGCTACACCTTC
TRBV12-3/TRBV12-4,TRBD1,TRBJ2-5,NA,CASSLGQGLETQYF,TGTGCCAGCAGCCTGGGACAGGGGCTAGAGACCCAGTACTTC
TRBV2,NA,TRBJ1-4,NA,CASRAGTESEKLFF,TGTGCCAGCAGGGCCGGGACGGAAAGTGAAAAACTGTTTTTT
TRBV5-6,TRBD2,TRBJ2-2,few,CASSGRAAGELFF,TGTGCCAGCAGTGGGAGGGCCGCCGGGGAGCTGTTTTTT
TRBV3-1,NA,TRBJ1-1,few,CASRDTEAFF,TGTGCCAGCAGGGACACTGAAGCTTTCTTT
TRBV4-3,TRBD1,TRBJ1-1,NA,CASSQGGTGYQNTEVFF,TGCGCCAGCAGCCAGGGCGGGACAGGGTATCAGAACACTGAAGTTTTCTTT
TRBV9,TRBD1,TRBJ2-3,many,CASSEDRDTDTQYF,TGTGCCAGCAGCGAGGACAGGGACACAGATACGCAGTATTTT
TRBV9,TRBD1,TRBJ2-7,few,CASSPSGTGNSYEQYF,TGTGCCAGCAGCCCTTCCGGGACAGGTAATTCCTACGAGCAGTACTTC
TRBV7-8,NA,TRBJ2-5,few,CASSLWTQETQYF,TGTGCCAGCAGCTTATGGACTCAAGAGACCCAGTACTTC
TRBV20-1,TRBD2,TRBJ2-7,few,CSAREGGIYEQYF,TGCAGTGCTAGAGAGGGGGGGATCTACGAGCAGTACTTC
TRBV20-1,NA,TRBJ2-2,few,CSASPFAGELFF,TGCAGTGCTAGCCCCTTCGCCGGGGAGCTGTTTTTT
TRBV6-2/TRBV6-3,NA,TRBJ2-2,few,CASSFGGELFF,TGTGCCAGCAGTTTCGGCGGGGAGCTGTTTTTT